These 17 T cell receptor beta chains share one sample of origin, sequenced in a study of blood T cell repertoires in COVID-19 (dated by TCRdb to 2019 to 2021). Library preparation was by the immunoSEQ multiplex PCR assay. In TCRdb, the immuneACCESS table is reduced to in-frame sequences with V and J assigned. These tables do not hold every clone; where another copy was compared, an unresolved V gene accounts for under half, and the others remain unexplained. The sample table contains roughly 250,000 clones; only one count was recorded for about 73% of them. The biggest ten clones account for 3.3% of the sample. The specimen sequenced was peripheral blood. These TCRs come from a woman aged 80 or over with acute or convalescent COVID-19.

This sequence joins TRBV2 and TRBJ1-2; weak D call: TRBD1 (6 bases). Trimming removed 0 bases at V and 7 bases at J, with 12 bases between. This CDR3 contains 14 residues. The V gene's germline CDR1 is SNHLY and CDR2 FYNNEI. CDR3 sequence: CASSEAGRGGGYTF. The CDR3 nucleotides read TGTGCCAGCAGTGAAGCCGGCAGGGGTGGTGGCTACACCTTC. Filled out from reference TRBV2 and TRBJ1-2, the complete variable domain reads EPEVTQTPSHQVTQMGQEVILRCVPISNHLYFYWYRQILGQKVEFLVSFYNNEISEKSEIFDDQFSVERPDGSNFTLKIRSTKLEDSAMYFCASSEAGRGGGYTFGSGTRLTVV.

This chain uses TRBV5-6 with TRBJ1-1; perhaps TRBD1 as D (5 bases). Trimming removed 2 bases at V and 1 base at J, with 9 bases between. Germline V CDR1 and CDR2: SGHDT, YYEEEE. This CDR3 is 14 amino acids long. The CDR3 DNA reads TGTGCCAGCAGCTTACAGGCGTGGAACACTGAAGCTTTCTTT. Translating it yields CASSLQAWNTEAFF.

V usage is TRBV11-2 and J usage is TRBJ1-3; 7 bases are a match to TRBD1. Germline V gene sequence: CDR1 SGHAT, CDR2 FQNNGV. The V and J ends lost 1 base and 3 bases, in that order; junction bases with no gene match: 15. The CDR3 loop spans 19 amino acids. CDR3 nucleotides: TGTGCCAGCAGCTTAGTCCCCGTTCCGACAGGGAGATATGGAAACACCATATATTTT. Translation: CASSLVPVPTGRYGNTIYF.

The J gene is TRBJ1-1, the V gene TRBV7-9, with 7 bases fitting TRBD1. Losses at the gene ends were 1 base for V and 0 bases for J; bases not matched to a gene: 14. Germline values: CDR1 SEHNR, CDR2 FQNEAQ (reference sequence). This CDR3 comprises 19 residues. The CDR3 DNA reads as TGTGCCAGCAGCTTAGGAACCGGGACAGTAGGGTTTTTGAACACTGAAGCTTTCTTT. Its protein is CASSLGTGTVGFLNTEAFF.

The CDR3 region is CASSQSRGVNTEAFF. The DNA for the CDR3 is TGTGCCAGCTCACAGAGTCGGGGGGTGAACACTGAAGCTTTCTTT. The chain joins TRBV18 to TRBJ1-1; D is possibly TRBD1 (5 bases). V lost 4 bases and J 0 bases, leaving 12 bases between the germline ends. This CDR3 is built from 15 residues. Germline CDR1 KGHSH, CDR2 LQKENI.

The V and J genes are TRBV19 and TRBJ1-2; TRBD1 aligns across 9 bases. The germline CDR1 and CDR2 sequences are LNHDA and SQIVND (reference sequence). V lost 7 bases, J lost 4 bases, and 7 bases stayed unmatched. The CDR3 extends over 14 amino acids. This chain's CDR3 is CASKPGTGLYGYTF. For the CDR3, the DNA is TGTGCCAGTAAACCCGGGACAGGGCTCTATGGCTACACCTTC.

V usage is TRBV10-1 and J usage is TRBJ2-1; unclear D gene. The CDR3 sequence is 12 residues long. The V end lost 2 bases, the J end lost 9 bases, and 8 bases lay between the germline ends. Per germline, CDR1 WNHNN and CDR2 SYGVQD (reference sequence). CDR3 sequence (DNA): TGCGCCAGCAGTGAGATGGGCACTGAGCAGTTCTTC. It yields the protein CASSEMGTEQFF.

V gene TRBV6-2 or TRBV6-3 combines with J gene TRBJ2-1, with 7 bases lining up with TRBD1. The germline CDR1 and CDR2 sequences are MNHEY and SVGEGT. With V trimmed by 2 bases and J by 7 bases, 8 bases remained unmatched. The CDR3 runs 15 residues. The CDR3 region has the DNA TGTGCCAGCAGTTACCCACACAGGGGTCGGAATGAGCAGTTCTTC. Translated: CASSYPHRGRNEQFF.

The gene calls are TRBV12-3 or TRBV12-4 and TRBJ2-1; 7 nucleotides align to TRBD1. Trimming cost V 6 bases and J 10 bases; bases outside gene matches: 6. This CDR3 has 12 residues. The CDR3 here is CASRGTVHEQFF. In DNA, the CDR3 is TGTGCCAGCAGGGGGACAGTTCACGAGCAGTTCTTC.

The chain uses TRBV3-1 (or the pseudogene TRBV3-2) and TRBJ1-6; D gene unclear. The CDR3 contains 15 residues. V was clipped by 4 bases and J by 0 bases, with 7 bases between them. Germline assignment: CDR1 LGHDT and CDR2 YNNKEL (reference sequence). This CDR3 reads CASSPWSSYNSPLHF. For the CDR3, the DNA is TGTGCCAGCAGCCCGTGGAGCTCCTATAATTCACCCCTCCACTTT.

V is TRBV6-1 and J is TRBJ1-1; D remains unclear. This CDR3 contains 13 residues. The V end was cut by 3 bases, the J end by 1 base, with 6 bases between. The V gene's germline CDR1 is MNHNS and CDR2 SASEGT. The CDR3 sequence: CASSDRGNTEAFF. The DNA for the CDR3 is TGTGCCAGCAGTGACCGAGGGAACACTGAAGCTTTCTTT.

The chain links TRBV19 to TRBJ2-7; 7 bases line up with TRBD2. CDR1 and CDR2 (germline): LNHDA, SQIVND (reference sequence). The CDR3 is 15 residues long. The trim removed 7 bases at V and 6 bases at J, leaving 15 bases unmatched. DNA for the CDR3: TGTGCCAGTAACGTAGCGGGCTCACGTGGGGGCGAGCAGTACTTC. Its protein is CASNVAGSRGGEQYF.

Here the CDR3 DNA reads TGTGCCAGCACCCCGGGGCGACAGTTCTATAGCAATCAGCCCCAGCATTTT. This translates into CASTPGRQFYSNQPQHF. This rearrangement joins TRBV6-2 or TRBV6-3 to TRBJ1-5; perhaps TRBD1 as D (5 bases). CDR3 size: 17 residues. Germline CDR1 MNHEY, CDR2 SVGEGT. V was shortened by 7 bases and J by 0 bases, with 19 bases between the two germline ends.

This clone was seen more than once but under ten times. J is TRBJ1-3 and V is TRBV6-6, with D unclear. CDR1 and CDR2 from the germline V gene are MNHNY and SVGAGI (reference sequence). With 0 bases removed from V and 0 bases from J, the gap between germline ends came to 9 bases. This CDR3 has 16 residues. CDR3 amino acids: CASSYSQVNSGNTIYF. The CDR3 nucleotides are TGTGCCAGCAGTTACTCCCAGGTCAACTCTGGAAACACCATATATTTT.

V gene TRBV2 combines with J gene TRBJ2-7, with TRBD2 matching over 10 bases. Per germline, CDR1 SNHLY and CDR2 FYNNEI. The CDR3 is 17 amino acids. V trimming: 5 bases; J trimming: 6 bases; junction bases outside the gene matches: 16. In DNA form, the CDR3 reads TGTGCCAGCAGTCCCCTTCTAGGGCTAGCGGGAGTAGGCGAGCAGTACTTC. This encodes CASSPLLGLAGVGEQYF.

The chain joins TRBV9 to TRBJ1-2; 8 nucleotides match TRBD1. Germline V gene sequence: CDR1 SGDLS, CDR2 YYNGEE. V lost 4 bases and J lost 8; bases outside the gene matches: 16. The CDR3 sequence is 16 residues long. The CDR3 coding sequence is TGTGCCAGCAGCCTCCAGGGGACGAAACAGGGGGTGGGCTACACCTTC. Translated, it gives CASSLQGTKQGVGYTF.

The rearrangement joins TRBV5-1 to TRBJ1-1; 8 bases align to TRBD1. Germline V CDR1 and CDR2: SGHRS, YFSETQ. V dropped 2 bases and J dropped 0; count of bases not matched to a gene: 3. The CDR3 totals 15 residues. The CDR3 loop reads CASSFGGQVNTEAFF. The CDR3 DNA follows: TGCGCCAGCAGCTTTGGGGGACAGGTGAACACTGAAGCTTTCTTT.